The 15 T cell receptor beta chains listed next were all sequenced from one sample in a study of cytomegalovirus exposure and HLA in healthy donors. Primers: 60 Vbeta forward and 13 Jbeta reverse. Sequencing was performed with immunoSEQ multiplex PCR; in TCRdb, only in-frame clones are kept and a portion is missing. The table shows 120,000 or so clones, with 65% to 85% occurring only once. The sequencing input was PBMCs. Every receptor here comes from a man younger than 30 in good health and CMV-seropositive.

V is TRBV2 and J is TRBJ2-1, with D hard to call. Germline-derived CDR1 and CDR2 are SNHLY and FYNNEI. The length of the CDR3 is 11 residues. The ends were cut back, 8 bases at V and 3 bases at J, with 5 bases in the middle. CDR3 in DNA: TGTGCCAGCGGCCGCTACAATGAGCAGTTCTTC. It yields the protein CASGRYNEQFF.

The V and J genes are TRBV5-1 and TRBJ2-6, with 11 bases fitting TRBD1. Trimming took 0 bases from V and 2 from J; bases not matched to a gene: 7. This CDR3 comprises 19 residues. Germline V gene data show CDR1 as SGHRS and CDR2 as YFSETQ. The CDR3: CASSLAWGQGEAGANVLTF. CDR3 coding DNA: TGCGCCAGCAGCTTGGCCTGGGGACAGGGGGAGGCTGGGGCCAACGTCCTGACTTTC.

This chain uses TRBV7-2 with TRBJ1-6, with unresolved D. CDR1 is SGHTA, CDR2 FQGNSA, per germline. The CDR3 length is 16 residues. With 1 base removed from V and 7 bases from J, the gap between germline ends came to 14 bases. Written as DNA, the CDR3 is TGTGCCAGCAGCTTAGGAGGAGGGTTCAGGAATTCACCCCTCCACTTT. Its translation: CASSLGGGFRNSPLHF.

In its sample, this clone was seen a few times. The J gene is TRBJ1-4, the V gene TRBV15; D is perhaps TRBD1 (5 bases). Germline CDR1 reads LNHNV; CDR2 reads YYDKDF (reference sequence). CDR3 length equals 16 residues. V shed 1 base and J shed 3 bases, with 12 bases lying between them. The CDR3 protein is CATSRGERGANEKLFF. The CDR3 DNA is TGTGCCACCAGCAGAGGAGAACGGGGGGCTAATGAAAAACTGTTTTTT.

The genes are TRBV6-6 and TRBJ2-7; TRBD2 matches 8 bases. Germline V gene lookup returns CDR1 MNHNY and CDR2 SVGAGI (reference sequence). CDR3 length equals 16 residues. V trimming: 0 bases; J trimming: 2 bases; junction bases outside the gene matches: 6. CDR3 sequence reads: CASSYSSSGETYEQYF. The CDR3 nucleotides are TGTGCCAGCAGTTACTCAAGTAGCGGGGAGACCTACGAGCAGTACTTC.

V usage is TRBV6-4 and J usage is TRBJ1-1; D gene ambiguous. Trimming cost V 3 bases and J 6 bases, with 11 bases left between them. Germline CDR1 and CDR2: MRHNA and SNTAGT. CDR3 length equals 13 residues. CDR3 nucleotide sequence: TGTGCCAGCAGTGAAACCCGGGTGTCTGAAGCTTTCTTT. Translated: CASSETRVSEAFF.

This chain joins TRBV7-2 and TRBJ1-2; the D is unclear. V lost 4 bases and J lost 6, with 12 bases in between. The germline V gene encodes CDR1 SGHTA and CDR2 FQGNSA. The CDR3 runs to 13 residues. CDR3 residues: CASSWTGVDGYTF. The CDR3 DNA follows: TGTGCCAGCAGCTGGACTGGGGTTGATGGCTACACCTTC.

V usage is TRBV11-1 and J usage is TRBJ2-7; 7 positions match TRBD1. The germline gives CDR1 SGHAT, CDR2 FQDESV (reference sequence). This CDR3 spans 13 amino acids. The V segment lost 6 bases and the J segment 2 bases; nucleotides outside the gene matches: 4. CDR3 amino acids: CASSPDRTYEQYF. CDR3 DNA sequence: TGTGCCAGCAGTCCGGACAGGACCTACGAGCAGTACTTC.

This clone has more than one count but fewer than ten. The CDR3 region is CASSVAGTGGGYTF. Here the CDR3 DNA reads TGTGCCAGCAGCGTAGCCGGGACAGGGGGTGGCTACACCTTC. J is TRBJ1-2 and V is TRBV9; 11 bases fit TRBD1. V lost 0 bases to trimming and J lost 7 bases; unmatched junction nucleotides: 2. CDR1 is SGDLS and CDR2 is YYNGEE in the germline V gene. The CDR3 extends over 14 amino acids. The whole variable domain, remainder taken from reference TRBV9 and TRBJ1-2, is DSGVTQTPKHLITATGQRVTLRCSPRSGDLSVYWYQQSLDQGLQFLIQYYNGEERAKGNILERFSAQQFPDLHSELNLSSLELGDSALYFCASSVAGTGGGYTFGSGTRLTVV.

This clone was counted once. The chain couples TRBV7-9 to TRBJ2-7, with 8 positions matching TRBD1. The germline V gene has CDR1 SEHNR and CDR2 FQNEAQ (reference sequence). The CDR3 contains 12 residues. The J segment lost 6 bases and the V segment lost 5 bases, leaving 3 bases of the junction unmatched. Here the CDR3 DNA reads TGTGCCAGCAGCCGGACAGGGATCGAGCAGTACTTC. This codes for CASSRTGIEQYF. Filled out from reference TRBV7-9 and TRBJ2-7, the complete variable domain reads DTGVSQNPRHKITKRGQNVTFRCDPISEHNRLYWYRQTLGQGPEFLTYFQNEAQLEKSRLLSDRFSAERPKGSFSTLEIQRTEQGDSAMYLCASSRTGIEQYFGPGTRLTVT.

CDR3 DNA sequence: TGCGCCAGCAGCGCAACCGGGACAGGGGGCCTGGAGACCCAGTACTTC. It is translated as CASSATGTGGLETQYF. The chain recombines TRBV5-1 with TRBJ2-5; 12 nucleotides align to TRBD1. This CDR3 has 16 amino acids. CDR1 SGHRS and CDR2 YFSETQ come from the germline V gene. With V trimmed by 4 bases and J by 5 bases, 9 bases remained unmatched.

This chain links TRBV6-4 with TRBJ2-2; 7 bases are a match to TRBD2. This CDR3 region has 15 residues. The germline gives CDR1 MRHNA, CDR2 SNTAGT. V shed 6 bases and J 2 bases; nucleotides not matched to a gene: 6. This CDR3 is CASSLVAGNTGELFF. The CDR3 DNA reads TGTGCCAGCAGCCTAGTAGCGGGTAACACCGGGGAGCTGTTTTTT.

The chain carries TRBV14 and TRBJ2-5; a possible D gene is TRBD1 (6 bases). Trimming removed 4 bases from V and 2 bases from J, with 17 bases in between. The germline V gene has CDR1 SGHDN and CDR2 FVKESK. This CDR3 region has 16 residues. Written as DNA, the CDR3 is TGTGCCAGCAGCCCATACCTTTTCCAGGGGCAAGAGACCCAGTACTTC. As protein: CASSPYLFQGQETQYF.

J is TRBJ1-2 and V is TRBV19, with a weak D call TRBD1 (6 bases). Trimming removed 3 bases at V and 3 bases at J, with 20 bases between. The CDR3 is 17 amino acids. From germline, CDR1 is LNHDA and CDR2 SQIVND (reference sequence). For the CDR3, the DNA is TGTGCCAGTAGTATGGGGCAGGGGTCTGTATTCGACTATGGCTACACCTTC. Translation: CASSMGQGSVFDYGYTF.

The chain has TRBV7-9 and TRBJ2-5; tentatively, D is TRBD1 (5 bases). Germline loops: CDR1 SEHNR, CDR2 FQNEAQ (reference sequence). The length of the CDR3 is 11 residues. The V end lost 7 bases, the J end lost 9 bases, and 12 bases lay between the germline ends. CDR3 bases: TGTGCCAGCACCAAGGGGCCCGCCCAGTACTTC. Translated: CASTKGPAQYF.